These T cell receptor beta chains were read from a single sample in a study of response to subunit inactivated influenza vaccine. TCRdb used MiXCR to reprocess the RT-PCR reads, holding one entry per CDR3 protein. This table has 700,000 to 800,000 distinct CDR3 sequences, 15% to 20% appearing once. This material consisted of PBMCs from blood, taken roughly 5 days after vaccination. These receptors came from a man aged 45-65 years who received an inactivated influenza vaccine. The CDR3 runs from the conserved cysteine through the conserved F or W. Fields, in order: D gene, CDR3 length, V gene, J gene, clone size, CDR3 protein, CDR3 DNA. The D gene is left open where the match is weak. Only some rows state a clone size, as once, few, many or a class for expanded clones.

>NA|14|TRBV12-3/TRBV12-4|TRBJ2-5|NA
CASRSQVEGETQYF
TGTGCCAGCAGGTCACAGGTCGAGGGGGAGACCCAGTACTTC
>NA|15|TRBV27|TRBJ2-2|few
CASSLTPARPGELFF
TGTGCCAGCAGTTTAACTCCCGCCAGACCCGGGGAGCTGTTTTTT
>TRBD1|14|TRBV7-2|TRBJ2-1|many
CASSRDSSYNEQFF
TGTGCCAGCAGCCGGGACAGCTCCTACAATGAGCAGTTCTTC
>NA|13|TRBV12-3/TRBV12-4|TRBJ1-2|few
CASSFAGWDGYTF
TGTGCCAGCAGTTTTGCGGGGTGGGATGGCTACACCTTC
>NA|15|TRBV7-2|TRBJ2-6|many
CASSFRSSGANVLTF
TGTGCCAGCAGCTTTAGGAGCTCTGGGGCCAACGTCCTGACTTTC
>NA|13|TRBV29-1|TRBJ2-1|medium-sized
CSVVRGQPNEQFF
TGCAGCGTTGTAAGGGGTCAGCCCAATGAGCAGTTCTTC
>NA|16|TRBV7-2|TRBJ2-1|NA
CASSSLRDGSYNEQFF
TGTGCCAGCAGCTCGCTCCGGGACGGCTCCTACAATGAGCAGTTCTTC
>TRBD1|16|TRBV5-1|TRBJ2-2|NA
CASRLHPDRAGGELFF
TGCGCCAGCAGACTCCACCCGGACAGGGCCGGCGGGGAGCTGTTTTTT
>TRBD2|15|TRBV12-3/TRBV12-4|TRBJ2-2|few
CASRQTTGGRGELFF
TGTGCCAGCAGGCAAACTACCGGGGGGAGGGGGGAGCTGTTTTTT
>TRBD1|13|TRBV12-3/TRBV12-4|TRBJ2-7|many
CASSLRTGDEQYF
TGTGCCAGCAGTTTGAGGACAGGGGACGAGCAGTACTTC
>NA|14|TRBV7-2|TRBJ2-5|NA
CASSYVGLEETQYF
TGTGCCAGCAGCTATGTCGGGCTTGAAGAGACCCAGTACTTC
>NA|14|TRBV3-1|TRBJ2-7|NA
CASSQGRVAYEQYF
TGTGCCAGCAGCCAAGGGAGGGTTGCCTACGAGCAGTACTTC
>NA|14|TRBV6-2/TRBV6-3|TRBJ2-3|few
CASSSTGRPDTQYF
TGTGCCAGCAGTTCCACAGGGAGGCCAGATACGCAGTATTTT
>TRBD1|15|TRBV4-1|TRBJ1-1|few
CASSRQTGGWTEAFF
TGCGCCAGCAGCCGGCAGACAGGGGGCTGGACTGAAGCTTTCTTT
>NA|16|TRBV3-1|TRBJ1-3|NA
CASSGIRGQSGNTIYF
TGTGCCAGCAGCGGAATTCGGGGGCAGTCTGGAAACACCATATATTTT
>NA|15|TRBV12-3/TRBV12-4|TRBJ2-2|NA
CASSPLEGNTGELFF
TGTGCCAGCAGCCCCTTGGAAGGGAACACCGGGGAGCTGTTTTTT
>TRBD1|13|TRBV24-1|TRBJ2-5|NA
CATRDTGGETQYF
TGTGCCACCAGAGATACAGGGGGAGAGACCCAGTACTTC
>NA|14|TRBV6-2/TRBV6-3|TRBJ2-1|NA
CASSYYQGNHEQFF
TGTGCCAGCAGTTACTATCAGGGAAACCATGAGCAGTTCTTC
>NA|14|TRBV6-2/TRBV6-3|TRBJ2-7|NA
CASTQRPSEGKQYF
TGTGCCAGCACTCAGCGCCCATCGGAAGGGAAGCAGTACTTC
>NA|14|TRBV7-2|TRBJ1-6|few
CASSLHQGNSPLHF
TGTGCCAGCAGCTTGCACCAGGGGAACTCACCCCTCCACTTT
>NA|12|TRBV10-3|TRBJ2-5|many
CAISNPGTSQNF
TGTGCCATCAGTAACCCAGGGACATCTCAGAACTTC
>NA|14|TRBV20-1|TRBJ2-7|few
CSASVEGSGYEQYF
TGCAGTGCTAGCGTCGAGGGGTCCGGCTACGAGCAGTACTTC
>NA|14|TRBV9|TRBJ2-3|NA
CASSVEGVQDTQYF
TGTGCCAGCAGCGTGGAGGGAGTGCAGGATACGCAGTATTTT
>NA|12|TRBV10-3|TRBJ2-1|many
CAISEPGRGQFF
TGTGCCATCAGTGAGCCCGGGAGAGGGCAGTTCTTC
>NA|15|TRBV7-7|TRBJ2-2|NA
CASSLSLDRPGELFF
TGTGCAAGCAGCCTTTCCCTGGACCGCCCCGGGGAGCTGTTTTTT